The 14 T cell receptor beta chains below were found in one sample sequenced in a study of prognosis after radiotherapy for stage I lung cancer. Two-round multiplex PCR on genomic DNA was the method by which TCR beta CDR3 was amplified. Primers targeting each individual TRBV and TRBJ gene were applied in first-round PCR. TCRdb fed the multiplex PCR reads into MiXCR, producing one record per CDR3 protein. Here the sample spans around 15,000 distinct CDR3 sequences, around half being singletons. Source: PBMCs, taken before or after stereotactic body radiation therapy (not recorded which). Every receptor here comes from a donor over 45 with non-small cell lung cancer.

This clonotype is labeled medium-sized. The chain's CDR3 is CASSSRDRVYEQYF. In nucleotides, the CDR3 is TGTGCCAGCAGTTCCCGGGACAGGGTCTACGAGCAGTACTTC. V usage is TRBV27 and J usage is TRBJ2-7; 9 positions agree with TRBD1. Germline values: CDR1 MNHEY, CDR2 SMNVEV (reference sequence). V gave up 4 bases and J gave up 3 bases; unmatched junction bases: 4. The CDR3 is 14 residues long.

The CDR3 loop is CASSPRTGEGTEAFF. The CDR3 coding sequence is TGTGCCAGCAGCCCTCGGACAGGGGAGGGCACTGAAGCTTTCTTT. V is TRBV9 and J is TRBJ1-1, with 9 bases aligning to TRBD1. The CDR3 is 15 amino acids. The germline V gene has CDR1 SGDLS and CDR2 YYNGEE. Trimming at V came to 4 bases and at J to 4 bases, leaving 8 bases not matched to a gene.

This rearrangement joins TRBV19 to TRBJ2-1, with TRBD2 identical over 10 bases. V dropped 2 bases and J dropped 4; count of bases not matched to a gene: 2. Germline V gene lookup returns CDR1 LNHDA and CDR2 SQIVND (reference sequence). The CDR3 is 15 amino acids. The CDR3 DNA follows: TGTGCCAGTAGTATAACTAGCGGGATTTACAATGAGCAGTTCTTC. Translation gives CASSITSGIYNEQFF.

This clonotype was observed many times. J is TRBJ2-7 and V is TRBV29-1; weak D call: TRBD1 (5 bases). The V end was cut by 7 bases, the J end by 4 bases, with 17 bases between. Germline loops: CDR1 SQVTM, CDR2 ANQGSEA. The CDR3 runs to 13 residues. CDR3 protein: CSAVDGRGYEQYF. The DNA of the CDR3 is TGCAGCGCCGTGGACGGAAGGGGTTACGAGCAGTACTTC.

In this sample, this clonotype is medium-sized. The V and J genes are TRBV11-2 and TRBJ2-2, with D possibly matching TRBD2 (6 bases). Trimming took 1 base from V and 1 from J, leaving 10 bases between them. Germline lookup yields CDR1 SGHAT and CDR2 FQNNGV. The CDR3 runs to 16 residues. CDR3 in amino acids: CASSLVWGVNTGELFF. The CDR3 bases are TGTGCCAGCAGCTTAGTGTGGGGGGTGAACACCGGGGAGCTGTTTTTT.

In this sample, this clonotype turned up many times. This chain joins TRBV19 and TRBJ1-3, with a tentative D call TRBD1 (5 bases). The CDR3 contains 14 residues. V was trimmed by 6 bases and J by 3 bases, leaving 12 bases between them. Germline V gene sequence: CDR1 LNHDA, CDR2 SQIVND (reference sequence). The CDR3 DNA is TGTGCCAGTAGCATCGACGGGGGTGGAAACACCATATATTTT. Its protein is CASSIDGGGNTIYF.

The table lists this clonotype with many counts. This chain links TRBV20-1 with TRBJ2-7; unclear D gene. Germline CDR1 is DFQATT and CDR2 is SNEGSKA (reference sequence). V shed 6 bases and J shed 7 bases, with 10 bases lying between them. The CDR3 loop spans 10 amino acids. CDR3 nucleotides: TGCAGTGCGAGTCCAGAAGAGCAGTACTTC. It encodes CSASPEEQYF.

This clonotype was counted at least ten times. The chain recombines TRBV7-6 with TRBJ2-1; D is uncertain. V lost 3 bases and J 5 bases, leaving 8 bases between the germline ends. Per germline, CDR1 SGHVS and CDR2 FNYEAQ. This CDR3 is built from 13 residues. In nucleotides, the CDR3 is TGTGCCAGCAGCTTCGGCAGAAACAATGAGCAGTTCTTC. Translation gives CASSFGRNNEQFF.

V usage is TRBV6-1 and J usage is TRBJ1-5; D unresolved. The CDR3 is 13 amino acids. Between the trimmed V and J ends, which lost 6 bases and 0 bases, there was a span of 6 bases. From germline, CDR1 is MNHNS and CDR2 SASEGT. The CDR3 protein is CASRKASNQPQHF. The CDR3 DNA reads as TGTGCCAGCAGGAAGGCTAGCAATCAGCCCCAGCATTTT.

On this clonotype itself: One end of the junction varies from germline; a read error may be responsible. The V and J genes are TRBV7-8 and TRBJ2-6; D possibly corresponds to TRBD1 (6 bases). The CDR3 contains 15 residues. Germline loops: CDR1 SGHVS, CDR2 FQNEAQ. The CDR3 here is CASSLQGRGPNFLTF. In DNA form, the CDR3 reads TGTGCCAGCAGCTTACAGGGGAGAGGGCCCAACTTCCTGACTTTC.

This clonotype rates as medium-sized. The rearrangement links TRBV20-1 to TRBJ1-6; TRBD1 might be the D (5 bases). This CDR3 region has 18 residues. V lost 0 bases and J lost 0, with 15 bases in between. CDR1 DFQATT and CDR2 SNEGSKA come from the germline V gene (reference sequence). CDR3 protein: CSARDPLLDSSYNSPLHF. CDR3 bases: TGCAGTGCTAGAGATCCATTACTCGACAGCTCCTATAATTCACCCCTCCACTTT.

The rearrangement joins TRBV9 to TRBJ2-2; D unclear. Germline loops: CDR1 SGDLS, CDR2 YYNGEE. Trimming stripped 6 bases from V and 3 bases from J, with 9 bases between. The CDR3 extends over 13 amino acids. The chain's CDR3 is CASNRAYTGELFF. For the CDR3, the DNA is TGTGCCAGCAATAGGGCTTACACCGGGGAGCTGTTTTTT. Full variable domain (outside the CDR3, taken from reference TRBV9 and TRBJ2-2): DSGVTQTPKHLITATGQRVTLRCSPRSGDLSVYWYQQSLDQGLQFLIQYYNGEERAKGNILERFSAQQFPDLHSELNLSSLELGDSALYFCASNRAYTGELFFGEGSRLTVL.

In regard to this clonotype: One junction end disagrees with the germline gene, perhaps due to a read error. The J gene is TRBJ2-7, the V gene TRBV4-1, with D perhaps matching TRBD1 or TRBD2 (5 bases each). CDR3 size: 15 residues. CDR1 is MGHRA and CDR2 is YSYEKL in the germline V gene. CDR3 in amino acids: CANSFSTRGPYEQYF. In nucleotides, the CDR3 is TGCGCCAACAGCTTCTCGACGAGGGGCCCCTACGAGCAGTACTTC.

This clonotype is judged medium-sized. CDR3 DNA: TGTGCCAGCAGTTTAGGGGCCTCTGATGAGCAGTTCTTC. Residues: CASSLGASDEQFF. The chain combines TRBV27 with TRBJ2-1; possibly TRBD1 for D (5 bases). Germline-derived CDR1 and CDR2 are MNHEY and SMNVEV (reference sequence). CDR3 length: 13 amino acids. V dropped 2 bases and J dropped 8 bases, with 10 bases sitting between them.